This is a list of T cell receptor beta chains from one sample in a study of shared clonotypes between healthy human individuals. TCRdb's copy holds only in-frame clones and misses some; the assay was immunoSEQ multiplex PCR. The sample yields roughly 2.2 million clones, about nine tenths seen once. The specimen was naive CD4+ T cells from PBMCs. These TCRs come from a man in his late teens or twenties in good health. Some clones in this sample may be carry-over from other donors' samples. The CDR3 runs from the conserved cysteine through the conserved F or W. D genes are given only for firm matches. Expanded clones are given a class, and other clones once, few, many or no size at all.

d_gene	v_gene	abundance	j_gene	CDR3nt	CDR3aa
TRBD1	TRBV5-1	-	TRBJ1-2	TGCGCCAGCAGCTCAGAGGGACAGCCTGGGAGCGGCTACACCTTC	CASSSEGQPGSGYTF
-	TRBV9	-	TRBJ2-1	TGTGCCAGCAGCGAGAGGGGGGGAGTCTCCTACAATGAGCAGTTCTTC	CASSERGGVSYNEQFF
TRBD2	TRBV5-1	-	TRBJ2-2	TGCGCCAGCAGCCGACTAGCGCAACAGAACACCGGGGAGCTGTTTTTT	CASSRLAQQNTGELFF
-	TRBV20-1	-	TRBJ2-3	TGCAGTGCTCAGACAGATACGCAGTATTTT	CSAQTDTQYF
-	TRBV7-9	-	TRBJ2-1	TGTGCCAGCAGCGAAAGCGGTTACAATGAGCAGTTCTTC	CASSESGYNEQFF
TRBD1	TRBV7-8	-	TRBJ1-5	TGTGCCAGCAGCTTTGTCTGGGGACAGGGGGGCGATCAGCCCCAGCATTTT	CASSFVWGQGGDQPQHF
-	TRBV10-1	-	TRBJ1-4	TGCGCCAGCAGTGACTCCGGCTTGGGGGATGAAAAACTGTTTTTT	CASSDSGLGDEKLFF
TRBD1	TRBV6-6	-	TRBJ2-5	TGTGCCAGCAGTTCCCGGACAGGTAGAGAGACCCAGTACTTC	CASSSRTGRETQYF
TRBD1	TRBV28	-	TRBJ1-5	TGTGCCAGCAGAACAGGGGGCGCGCGCAATCAGCCCCAGCATTTT	CASRTGGARNQPQHF
-	TRBV19	-	TRBJ2-5	TGTGCCAGTAGTATGAGGGGGGCTAACCAGGAGACCCAGTACTTC	CASSMRGANQETQYF
TRBD2	TRBV5-4	-	TRBJ2-5	TGTGCCAGCAGGCAAGCGGGAGGGCCGCGGGAGACCCAGTACTTC	CASRQAGGPRETQYF
-	TRBV6-1	once	TRBJ1-5	TGTGCCAGCAGTGAAAGCAGGGGTAGTCGTCAGCCCCAGCATTTT	CASSESRGSRQPQHF
TRBD1	TRBV5-1	-	TRBJ2-7	TGCGCCAGCAGCACCGGGACAGCGGACATCTACGAGCAGTACTTC	CASSTGTADIYEQYF
-	TRBV7-8	-	TRBJ1-1	TGTGCCAGCAGCTTAGGGTCCGTGAACACTGAAGCTTTCTTT	CASSLGSVNTEAFF
-	TRBV28	-	TRBJ2-7	TGTGCCAGCGGCCCCGTCGGTTACGAGCAGTACTTC	CASGPVGYEQYF
-	TRBV20-1	-	TRBJ1-2	TGCAGTGCCGGATCTGGGGGTGGCTACACCTTC	CSAGSGGGYTF
TRBD1	TRBV4-2	-	TRBJ1-2	TGTGCCAGCAGCCAAGCTCGGCAGGGGGTCTATGGCTACACCTTC	CASSQARQGVYGYTF
-	TRBV19	-	TRBJ2-6	TGTGCCAGTAGTACCGGGGCTCTGACGGCCAACGTCCTGACTTTC	CASSTGALTANVLTF
TRBD1	TRBV9	-	TRBJ2-2	TGTGCCAGCAGCCCCGTGGGACAGGGAACCGGGGAGCTGTTTTTT	CASSPVGQGTGELFF
-	TRBV5-1	once	TRBJ1-1	TGCGCCAGCAGCTTGGGGGCGCGGTACACTGAAGCTTTCTTT	CASSLGARYTEAFF
TRBD1	TRBV5-8	-	TRBJ1-4	TGTGCCAGCATTCTACCGGGACAGGGAGGTGAAAAACTGTTTTTT	CASILPGQGGEKLFF
-	TRBV28	-	TRBJ1-1	TGTGCCAGCAGGCCCGGACAGACCAGTGGAGCTTTCTTT	CASRPGQTSGAFF
-	TRBV28	-	TRBJ2-1	TGTGCCAGCCGACCGGCGGACGCTTACTACAATGAGCAGTTCTTC	CASRPADAYYNEQFF
-	TRBV28	-	TRBJ2-4	TGTGCCAGCATCACAGGGCAGGGGTCCAAAAACATTCAGTACTTC	CASITGQGSKNIQYF
-	TRBV19	-	TRBJ1-3	TGTGCCAGTAGTATGTCGGGGGCGAGCGGAAACACCATATATTTT	CASSMSGASGNTIYF
TRBD2	TRBV5-1	-	TRBJ2-5	TGCGCCAGCAGCGGGACTAGCGGGGCGGTTGAGACCCAGTACTTC	CASSGTSGAVETQYF
-	TRBV13	-	TRBJ2-1	TGTGCCAGCAGCTCTAAAGCCGGGACGAATGAGCAGTTCTTC	CASSSKAGTNEQFF
TRBD1	TRBV19	-	TRBJ1-5	TGTGCCAGTAGTGTCAGGGGGGATCAGCCCCAGCATTTT	CASSVRGDQPQHF
-	TRBV5-4	-	TRBJ2-1	TGTGCCAGCAGCTTGTCCGCGGAACACAATGAGCAGTTCTTC	CASSLSAEHNEQFF